This T cell receptor (beta chain) appears in the sequencing data of a study of control samples from healthy donors and cancer patients. Germline loops: CDR1 KGHDR, CDR2 SFDVKD. The CDR3 has 13 amino acids. Trimming removed 5 bases at V and 2 bases at J, with 7 bases between. The table came from immunoSEQ multiplex PCR; TCRdb's copy has only in-frame clones and leaves some out. This sample yields 120,000 or so clones, of which under 95% are seen a single time; over 1.5% belongs to the top ten. The sequenced sample was PBMCs. The clonotype was recovered from a middle-aged man with head and neck cancer. J is TRBJ2-3 and V is TRBV24-1; D may match TRBD1 or TRBD2 (5 bases each). CDR3: CATSVGATDTQYF. The CDR3 DNA reads as TGTGCCACCAGTGTCGGGGCCACAGATACGCAGTATTTT.